Shown below are 30 T cell receptor beta chains from a single sample sequenced in a study of T cells expressing NK-cell markers. One entry per CDR3 protein, without DNA, is what TCRdb gives after re-calling the 5' RACE reads. In all, the sample yields hundreds of thousands of distinct CDR3 sequences. Sequencing was carried out using blood T cells: a sorted CD56 or NKG2C T cell subset, CD4+ or CD8+ T cells, or bulk PBMC T cells (not recorded which). All receptors come from a woman between 18 and 75 years old in good health.

The genes are TRBV6-2 or TRBV6-3 and TRBJ2-7. Per the germline V gene, CDR1 is MNHEY and CDR2 is SVGEGT. The CDR3 is 13 residues long. CDR3 region: CASNKGPPYEQYF.

The CDR3 loop is CASSLPAGGLEPSDTQYF. The V and J genes are TRBV11-1 and TRBJ2-3; the D call from TCRdb, TRBD2, cannot be confirmed without DNA. Per germline, CDR1 SGHAT and CDR2 FQDESV (reference sequence). This CDR3 has 18 residues.

The chain carries TRBV5-1 and TRBJ2-1; TCRdb indicates TRBD2, and absent DNA this call remains unverified. From germline, CDR1 is SGHRS and CDR2 YFSETQ. The CDR3 is 17 amino acids. The CDR3: CASSLGSISGGGDEQFF. Variable domain in full (rest from reference TRBV5-1 and TRBJ2-1): KAGVTQTPRYLIKTRGQQVTLSCSPISGHRSVSWYQQTPGQGLQFLFEYFSETQRNKGNFPGRFSGRQFSNSRSEMNVSTLELGDSALYLCASSLGSISGGGDEQFFGPGTRLTVL.

J is TRBJ2-6 and V is TRBV20-1; TCRdb reports TRBD1, a call that lacks DNA to check it against. This CDR3 spans 18 amino acids. Per the germline V gene, CDR1 is DFQATT and CDR2 is SNEGSKA (reference sequence). CDR3 residues: CSARDRTAESSGANVLTF.

CDR3 loop: CASSLGTGRDTQYF. The chain is built from TRBV5-1 and TRBJ2-3; TCRdb proposes TRBD1, but this gene call is untestable without DNA. The CDR3 contains 14 residues. Germline V gene data show CDR1 as SGHRS and CDR2 as YFSETQ.

The chain is built from TRBV20-1 and TRBJ1-1; there is no DNA to check the TCRdb D call of TRBD1. Germline V gives CDR1 DFQATT, CDR2 SNEGSKA (reference sequence). The CDR3 is 14 amino acids. CDR3 residues: CSARDTTGSAEAFF.

The chain combines TRBV6-2 or TRBV6-3 with TRBJ2-1; the TCRdb call, TRBD2, lacks DNA for checking. Germline V gives CDR1 MNHEY, CDR2 SVGEGT. This CDR3 comprises 15 residues. CDR3: CASYSGLAGGARQFF.

This chain uses TRBV29-1 with TRBJ2-7; TCRdb returns TRBD1, unconfirmable since there is no DNA. The V gene's germline CDR1 is SQVTM and CDR2 ANQGSEA. There are 13 residues in the CDR3. The CDR3 here is CSVGGTGSYEQYF.

The V call is TRBV12-3 or TRBV12-4, the J call TRBJ1-6; TCRdb proposes TRBD1, but this gene call is untestable without DNA. The CDR3 has 15 amino acids. CDR3 sequence reads: CASSIDRANNSPLHF.

This chain connects TRBV20-1 to TRBJ2-2; TCRdb selects TRBD1, and the lack of DNA leaves this call unchecked. Germline CDR1 reads DFQATT; CDR2 reads SNEGSKA (reference sequence). The CDR3 has 18 residues. CDR3 in amino acids: CSARGLTDRVRDTGELFF.

The CDR3 reads CSVEQGGGGGYTF. J is TRBJ1-2 and V is TRBV29-1; TCRdb outputs TRBD1, but without DNA this stays unchecked. Per germline, CDR1 SQVTM and CDR2 ANQGSEA. This CDR3 is 13 amino acids long.

This chain's CDR3 is CASSVTGEVSPLHF. V gene TRBV5-1 combines with J gene TRBJ1-6; TCRdb returns TRBD1, unconfirmable since there is no DNA. The CDR3 runs 14 residues. In germline, CDR1 is SGHRS, CDR2 YFSETQ.

The V gene is TRBV6-5, the J gene TRBJ2-7. The germline gives CDR1 MNHEY, CDR2 SVGAGI. The CDR3 runs to 17 residues. CDR3: CASSYSITAATEYEQYF.

The chain links TRBV7-8 to TRBJ2-2. Germline V gene sequence: CDR1 SGHVS, CDR2 FQNEAQ. CDR3 size: 16 residues. The chain's CDR3 is CASSLRSGQMTGELFF.

This CDR3 is CASSRSDQETQYF. The chain couples TRBV18 to TRBJ2-5. Germline CDR1 is KGHSH and CDR2 is LQKENI. The CDR3 runs 13 residues.

The chain combines TRBV27 with TRBJ1-1. The CDR3 is 15 amino acids. The V gene's germline CDR1 is MNHEY and CDR2 SMNVEV (reference sequence). This chain's CDR3 is CASSWGGPANTEAFF.

This chain uses TRBV25-1 with TRBJ1-5; TCRdb lists TRBD1, though no DNA is available to test this call. The CDR3 length is 15 residues. Germline CDR1 and CDR2: MGHDK and SYGVNS. This chain's CDR3 is CASSVGGVSNQPQHF.

V gene TRBV6-1 combines with J gene TRBJ2-1; checking the TCRdb D call of TRBD2 is not possible without DNA. The CDR3 totals 15 residues. CDR1 is MNHNS, CDR2 SASEGT, per germline. CDR3 protein: CASRPSGGLYNEQFF.

The chain couples TRBV19 to TRBJ2-1; the TCRdb call, TRBD1, lacks DNA for checking. Germline V gene data show CDR1 as LNHDA and CDR2 as SQIVND (reference sequence). This CDR3 contains 16 residues. The CDR3 protein is CASTLDPGQGSNEQFF.

The chain joins TRBV7-2 to TRBJ2-1; checking the TCRdb D call of TRBD2 is not possible without DNA. This CDR3 contains 15 residues. CDR1 SGHTA and CDR2 FQGNSA come from the germline V gene. This CDR3 is CASSLVGGAYNEQFF.

V is TRBV6-2 or TRBV6-3 and J is TRBJ2-3. The CDR3 runs 12 residues. From germline, CDR1 is MNHEY and CDR2 SVGEGT. CDR3 sequence: CASSWLTDTQYF.

V gene TRBV12-3 or TRBV12-4 combines with J gene TRBJ2-5; TCRdb lists TRBD1, though no DNA is available to test this call. The length of the CDR3 is 17 residues. This chain's CDR3 is CASSRTNGQGPQETQYF.

The chain is built from TRBV10-1 and TRBJ2-5; TCRdb proposes TRBD1, but this gene call is untestable without DNA. The CDR3 covers 13 residues. Germline V gene sequence: CDR1 WNHNN, CDR2 SYGVQD (reference sequence). The CDR3 protein is CASSVNREQTQYF.

The CDR3 protein is CASSGRPTNTGELFF. The chain combines TRBV2 with TRBJ2-2. CDR1 SNHLY and CDR2 FYNNEI come from the germline V gene. The CDR3 has 15 amino acids.

The gene calls are TRBV20-1 and TRBJ2-7. Germline CDR1 DFQATT, CDR2 SNEGSKA (reference sequence). The CDR3 length is 15 residues. The CDR3 reads CSASFRFRNSYEQYF.

This chain connects TRBV4-2 to TRBJ2-7; no DNA is available, so the TRBD2 call from TCRdb remains unchecked. From germline, CDR1 is LGHNA and CDR2 YNFKEQ. The CDR3 sequence is 19 residues long. CDR3 region: CASSRGVAEIVPSSYEQYF.

V gene TRBV13 combines with J gene TRBJ1-1; TCRdb designates TRBD1, a call that cannot be tested without DNA. Per germline, CDR1 PRHDT and CDR2 FYEKMQ (reference sequence). CDR3 size: 13 residues. The CDR3 sequence is CASSYYRGTEAFF.

The V gene is TRBV28, the J gene TRBJ1-3; the TRBD1 assignment by TCRdb is unverifiable without DNA. This CDR3 contains 15 residues. Germline loops: CDR1 MDHEN, CDR2 SYDVKM. The CDR3 sequence: CASRETASSGNTIYF.

The rearrangement links TRBV20-1 to TRBJ2-2. Germline V gives CDR1 DFQATT, CDR2 SNEGSKA (reference sequence). The CDR3 is 12 amino acids. The CDR3 sequence is CSAWRGTGELFF.

V gene TRBV7-3 combines with J gene TRBJ2-1. Germline lookup yields CDR1 SGHTA and CDR2 FQGTGA. The CDR3 runs 14 residues. The CDR3 reads CASSSGPKDNEQFF.